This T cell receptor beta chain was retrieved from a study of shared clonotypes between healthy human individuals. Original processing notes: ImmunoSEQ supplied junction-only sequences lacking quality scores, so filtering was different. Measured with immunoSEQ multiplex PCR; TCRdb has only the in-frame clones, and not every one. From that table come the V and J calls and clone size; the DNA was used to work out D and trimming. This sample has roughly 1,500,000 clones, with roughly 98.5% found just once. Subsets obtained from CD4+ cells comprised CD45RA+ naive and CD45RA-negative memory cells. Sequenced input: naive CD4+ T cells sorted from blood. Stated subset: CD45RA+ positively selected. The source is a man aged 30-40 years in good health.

CDR3 nucleotide sequence: TGCGCCAGCAGCTTGGTTAGCCGTGGGGGGCGAGAGACCCAGTACTTC. Its protein product is CASSLVSRGGRETQYF. The rearrangement links TRBV5-1 to TRBJ2-5, with D possibly being TRBD1 or TRBD2 (6 bases each). The CDR3 extends over 16 amino acids. V lost 0 bases to trimming and J lost 4 bases, with 16 bases between them. Germline CDR1 is SGHRS and CDR2 is YFSETQ.